This T cell receptor (beta chain) was obtained from a study of T cells in Graves' hyperthyroidism and ophthalmopathy. TCR beta CDR3 regions were amplified from RNA transcripts. HTBI primers were used for first-round RT-PCR of the TCR CDR3. TCRdb re-derived calls from the multiplex PCR reads in MiXCR, one entry per CDR3 protein. The sample includes 500,000 to 600,000 distinct CDR3 sequences, roughly 46% of them seen just once. Remarks on this clonotype: Its antigen is not identified.

Diagnostic decisions used clinical symptoms, serum thyroxine and TRAb, thyroid ultrasound and orbital computed tomography. General observations from the study: Ophthalmopathy was told apart from stable hyperthyroidism by a 13 V-J model. Also found in blood were most expanded thyroid clonotypes above 0.001.

The material sequenced was peripheral blood or thyroid tissue (not recorded which). This sequence was found in an adult woman with Graves' disease, either hyperthyroidism or ophthalmopathy (not recorded which).

The CDR3 bases are TGTGCTGGAACCTACAGGGATCAGCCCCAGCATTTT. It specifies CAGTYRDQPQHF. V gene TRBV7-8 combines with J gene TRBJ1-5; tentatively, D is TRBD1 (6 bases). This CDR3 spans 12 amino acids. Germline V lookup: CDR1 SGHVS, CDR2 FQNEAQ.